Below, 28 T cell receptor beta chains from the same sample are listed, as sequenced in a study of blood T cell repertoires in COVID-19. Data came from immunoSEQ multiplex PCR; TCRdb stores just in-frame clones and leaves some out. The sample holds about 110,000 clones, 65% to 75% seen once. Material for sequencing was peripheral blood. These receptors all stem from a human donor with acute or convalescent COVID-19. The donor label of this sample is uncertain.

The chain uses TRBV5-1 and TRBJ1-1; TRBD1 agrees at 7 bases. The CDR3 extends over 15 amino acids. CDR1 and CDR2 (germline): SGHRS, YFSETQ. The junction had 8 bases not matched to a gene; V was cut back by 4 bases and J by 2 bases. In DNA, the CDR3 is TGCGCCAGCAGCACCAGACAGGGATTAAACACTGAAGCTTTCTTT. Protein sequence: CASSTRQGLNTEAFF.

The chain recombines TRBV11-2 with TRBJ2-5, with 9 bases aligning to TRBD1. Germline trimming cut 5 bases from V and 4 bases from J; bases unmatched to any gene: 5. CDR3 length: 14 residues. Germline CDR1 is SGHAT and CDR2 is FQNNGV. CDR3 DNA: TGTGCCAGCAGCCACACAGGGGGCAGAGAGACCCAGTACTTC. Translated, it gives CASSHTGGRETQYF.

This clone was detected only once. The V call is TRBV2, the J call TRBJ1-5, with a tentative D call TRBD1 (6 bases). Trimming shortened V by 6 bases and J by 6 bases, and 18 bases separated the two germline ends. Germline V gives CDR1 SNHLY, CDR2 FYNNEI. This CDR3 contains 15 residues. This CDR3 is CASRADRLSGQPQHF. CDR3 DNA: TGTGCCAGCAGGGCAGACAGGCTTTCGGGTCAGCCCCAGCATTTT.

The J gene is TRBJ2-5, the V gene TRBV5-1; 8 bases align to TRBD1. With V trimmed by 4 bases and J by 0 bases, 5 bases remained unmatched. Germline CDR1 and CDR2: SGHRS and YFSETQ. CDR3 length: 15 residues. Here the CDR3 reads CASSPRGPDQETQYF. The CDR3 DNA follows: TGCGCCAGCAGCCCCAGGGGGCCGGACCAAGAGACCCAGTACTTC.

V and J are TRBV6-5 and TRBJ2-7; maybe TRBD1 (5 bases). CDR1 and CDR2 from the germline V gene are MNHEY and SVGAGI. Trimming took off 5 bases at V and 4 bases at J, with 12 bases between the two ends. The CDR3 consists of 13 residues. The CDR3 is CASSRVGDYEQYF. In nucleotides, the CDR3 is TGTGCCAGCAGTCGGGTAGGGGATTACGAGCAGTACTTC.

This chain joins TRBV28 and TRBJ2-1; maybe TRBD2 (6 bases). V was trimmed by 3 bases and J by 6 bases, leaving 18 bases between them. The CDR3 covers 16 residues. CDR1 is MDHEN and CDR2 is SYDVKM in the germline V gene. In nucleotides, the CDR3 is TGTGCCAGCAGTTTGGGGGGTGGGACCCTTCGCAATGAGCAGTTCTTC. Its translation is CASSLGGGTLRNEQFF.

There are a few counts of this clone. V usage is TRBV2 and J usage is TRBJ1-1, with a possible D match to TRBD1 (5 bases). Germline-derived CDR1 and CDR2 are SNHLY and FYNNEI. The CDR3 has 15 residues. V lost 5 bases and J 0 bases, leaving 13 bases between the germline ends. The DNA of the CDR3 is TGTGCCAGCAGTAAGGGGCAGGTAATGAACACTGAAGCTTTCTTT. Translation: CASSKGQVMNTEAFF.

This clone was counted once. The V call is TRBV11-2, the J call TRBJ1-2; TRBD1 matches at 7 bases. The CDR3 contains 17 residues. Germline CDR1 is SGHAT and CDR2 is FQNNGV. Unmatched junction bases numbered 7, after V lost 0 bases and J lost 0 bases. This CDR3 reads CASSLDRGGTANYGYTF. The CDR3, as DNA: TGTGCCAGCAGCTTAGATCGGGGCGGGACAGCTAACTATGGCTACACCTTC.

This clone is a singleton in its sample. The V gene is TRBV24-1, the J gene TRBJ1-1; no definite D call. With 9 bases removed from V and 0 bases from J, the gap between germline ends came to 13 bases. The germline gives CDR1 KGHDR, CDR2 SFDVKD. This CDR3 is built from 14 residues. In DNA, the CDR3 is TGTGCCACCCAATCCCACGGTGTGAACACTGAAGCTTTCTTT. Protein product: CATQSHGVNTEAFF.

A single count supports this clone. This sequence joins TRBV18 and TRBJ2-3, with 9 positions matching TRBD1. The junction had 5 bases not matched to a gene; V was cut back by 4 bases and J by 0 bases. The CDR3 covers 16 residues. Germline V lookup: CDR1 KGHSH, CDR2 LQKENI. The CDR3 DNA reads as TGTGCCAGCTCACAGGGACAGGGTACTAGCACAGATACGCAGTATTTT. Residues: CASSQGQGTSTDTQYF.

The chain uses TRBV18 and TRBJ2-6; maybe TRBD1 (6 bases). This CDR3 comprises 16 residues. The V gene lost 6 bases and the J gene lost 0 bases, with 12 bases spanning the gap. Per the germline V gene, CDR1 is KGHSH and CDR2 is LQKENI. The CDR3 nucleotides are TGTGCCAGCTCGTCGACAGGAAGCTCTGGGGCCAACGTCCTGACTTTC. Amino acids: CASSSTGSSGANVLTF.

In this sample, this clone turned up once. The V gene is TRBV24-1, the J gene TRBJ2-5; 8 positions agree with TRBD2. The CDR3 contains 16 residues. Germline V lookup: CDR1 KGHDR, CDR2 SFDVKD. The V segment lost 3 bases and the J segment 4 bases; nucleotides outside the gene matches: 9. The CDR3 nucleotides read TGTGCCACCAGTGATCCGGGACTAGGGGGAGGAGAGACCCAGTACTTC. It yields the protein CATSDPGLGGGETQYF.

This chain links TRBV18 with TRBJ1-1; no firm D call. The V end was cut by 2 bases, the J end by 7 bases, with 8 bases between. The CDR3 length is 12 residues. The germline V gene has CDR1 KGHSH and CDR2 LQKENI. The DNA for the CDR3 is TGTGCCAGCTCACCAAAGGGAGGTGAAGCTTTCTTT. Protein: CASSPKGGEAFF.

A few counts support this clone. The chain is built from TRBV5-1 and TRBJ1-6; 7 nucleotides agree with TRBD1. J lost 8 bases, V lost 4 bases, and 9 bases had no gene match. The CDR3 sequence is 15 residues long. Per the germline V gene, CDR1 is SGHRS and CDR2 is YFSETQ. CDR3 in DNA: TGCGCCAGCAGCCTAATACAGGGGAGCGATTCACCCCTCCACTTT. It encodes CASSLIQGSDSPLHF.

In its sample, this clone was seen a few times. The CDR3 DNA reads as TGTGCCAGCAGCAGGGGACTAGCGGGGGTCACAGATACGCAGTATTTT. This gives the protein CASSRGLAGVTDTQYF. This chain connects TRBV9 to TRBJ2-3; TRBD2 aligns across 14 bases. The CDR3 is 16 amino acids. CDR1 is SGDLS and CDR2 is YYNGEE in the germline V gene. V shed 4 bases and J 2 bases; nucleotides not matched to a gene: 3.

The CDR3 DNA follows: TGTGCCAGCAGTTCCTACGGGACAGGGGGGAAGACCCAGTACTTC. Its translation is CASSSYGTGGKTQYF. The V and J genes are TRBV3-1 (or the pseudogene TRBV3-2) and TRBJ2-5, with TRBD1 matching 11 bases. Looked up from germline, CDR1 is LGHDT and CDR2 is YNNKEL (reference sequence). After removal of 6 bases from V and 6 bases from J, the junction contained 9 bases not matched to a gene. The CDR3 loop spans 15 amino acids.

The chain is built from TRBV15 and TRBJ1-2, with D unclear. V was shortened by 0 bases and J by 4 bases, with 9 bases between the two germline ends. CDR3 length equals 14 residues. Germline V gene data show CDR1 as LNHNV and CDR2 as YYDKDF (reference sequence). The DNA of the CDR3 is TGTGCCACCAGCAGAGAAGTGGCGGGCTATGGCTACACCTTC. As protein: CATSREVAGYGYTF.

This chain links TRBV3-1 (or the pseudogene TRBV3-2) with TRBJ2-1, with TRBD1 matching over 8 bases. Trimming removed 3 bases from V and 4 bases from J; junction bases left unmatched: 2. The CDR3 extends over 14 amino acids. Germline V gene data show CDR1 as LGHDT and CDR2 as YNNKEL (reference sequence). CDR3 protein: CASSHGTGYNEQFF. The CDR3 DNA follows: TGTGCCAGCAGCCACGGGACAGGATACAATGAGCAGTTCTTC.

J is TRBJ1-2 and V is TRBV5-1; a weak D match, TRBD1 (5 bases). This CDR3 has 14 amino acids. Germline CDR1 reads SGHRS; CDR2 reads YFSETQ. V lost 3 bases, J lost 0 bases, and 9 bases lay in between. CDR3 in amino acids: CASSWGGANYGYTF. The CDR3 bases are TGCGCCAGCAGCTGGGGAGGGGCTAACTATGGCTACACCTTC. Looking up the rest from reference TRBV5-1 and TRBJ1-2 gives the full variable domain: KAGVTQTPRYLIKTRGQQVTLSCSPISGHRSVSWYQQTPGQGLQFLFEYFSETQRNKGNFPGRFSGRQFSNSRSEMNVSTLELGDSALYLCASSWGGANYGYTFGSGTRLTVV.

The rearrangement links TRBV28 to TRBJ2-5, with D tentatively TRBD2 (5 bases). The ends were cut back, 6 bases at V and 4 bases at J, with 9 bases in the middle. Germline V gives CDR1 MDHEN, CDR2 SYDVKM. CDR3 length: 12 amino acids. CDR3 in DNA: TGTGCCAGCAGGACTAAAGGAGAGACCCAGTACTTC. This gives the protein CASRTKGETQYF.

This chain joins TRBV7-2 and TRBJ1-1; maybe TRBD1 (5 bases). V gave up 1 base and J gave up 6 bases, with 15 bases separating them. Germline V gene sequence: CDR1 SGHTA, CDR2 FQGNSA. The CDR3 consists of 15 residues. The chain's CDR3 is CASSLVPSGMPEAFF. CDR3 DNA: TGTGCCAGCAGCTTAGTCCCATCAGGGATGCCTGAAGCTTTCTTT.

The chain uses TRBV10-3 and TRBJ2-7; D uncertain. Germline CDR1 reads ENHRY; CDR2 reads SYGVKD. CDR3 length: 14 amino acids. V lost 2 bases to trimming and J lost 10 bases, with 18 bases between them. CDR3 in DNA: TGTGCCATCAGTGAGGAAGGCAGGTCTACGAGACAGTACGTC. This codes for CAISEEGRSTRQYV.

V is TRBV28 and J is TRBJ1-1; 9 positions agree with TRBD1. Germline lookup yields CDR1 MDHEN and CDR2 SYDVKM. Trimming took 3 bases from V and 0 from J; bases not matched to a gene: 11. This CDR3 is 18 amino acids long. The CDR3 spells CASSFLASDRGLNTEAFF. The DNA of the CDR3 is TGTGCCAGCAGTTTCCTCGCTTCGGACAGGGGTCTGAACACTGAAGCTTTCTTT.

The chain carries TRBV29-1 and TRBJ1-1, with a weak D call TRBD1 (5 bases). The CDR3 has 13 amino acids. Germline lookup yields CDR1 SQVTM and CDR2 ANQGSEA. V lost 5 bases and J lost 0, with 10 bases in between. CDR3 sequence: CSVRDSVNTEAFF. The DNA of the CDR3 is TGCAGCGTTCGTGACAGCGTGAACACTGAAGCTTTCTTT.

The V and J genes are TRBV11-2 and TRBJ1-5; TRBD1 might be the D (5 bases). The CDR3 loop spans 14 amino acids. The V and J ends lost 2 bases and 3 bases respectively, with 8 bases between them. The germline V gene has CDR1 SGHAT and CDR2 FQNNGV. CDR3 sequence reads: CASSLNRNNQPQHF. CDR3 nucleotide sequence: TGTGCCAGCAGCTTAAACAGGAACAATCAGCCCCAGCATTTT.

The J gene is TRBJ2-1, the V gene TRBV19; 7 bases agree with TRBD1. Looked up from germline, CDR1 is LNHDA and CDR2 is SQIVND (reference sequence). There are 15 residues in the CDR3. With 6 bases clipped from V and 6 bases from J, the junction kept 11 bases outside the gene matches. The CDR3 DNA reads as TGTGCCAGTAGCACCAACCGGGACAGAAGCAATGAGCAGTTCTTC. This sequence encodes CASSTNRDRSNEQFF.

The V gene is TRBV4-1, the J gene TRBJ2-2; TRBD2 agrees at 13 bases. This CDR3 has 16 residues. CDR1 MGHRA and CDR2 YSYEKL come from the germline V gene. Trimming removed 3 bases from V and 11 bases from J; junction bases left unmatched: 9. The CDR3 loop is CASSHVGLAGVLELFF. The CDR3 bases are TGCGCCAGCAGCCATGTTGGACTAGCGGGGGTTCTTGAGCTGTTTTTT.

V usage is TRBV3-1 (or the pseudogene TRBV3-2) and J usage is TRBJ2-1; tentatively, D is TRBD1 (6 bases). The germline V and J ends were trimmed by 3 bases and 9 bases, with 15 bases remaining between them. The germline CDR1 and CDR2 sequences are LGHDT and YNNKEL (reference sequence). The CDR3 runs 14 residues. The DNA of the CDR3 is TGTGCCAGCAGCCAGGAACAGGGACGGAGTGAGCAGTTCTTC. Translation gives CASSQEQGRSEQFF.